The present TCR beta chain was sequenced within a study of blood T cell repertoires in COVID-19. Study overall: There were acute and convalescent COVID-19 samples, and they came from the United States, Italy and Spain. T cells, B-cell-depleted T cells, or PBMCs provided the cDNA or gDNA that served as material.

How the authors handled the data: Reference gene primer amplification in the assay estimated nucleated cell counts. Profiled with immunoSEQ multiplex PCR; TCRdb holds only in-frame clones, not every one. V and J calls and clone size are given by that table; D and trimming were obtained from the DNA. The table shows 150,000 to 190,000 clones, with roughly 88% occurring only once. J lost 10 bases, V lost 0 bases, and 1 base had no gene match. The CDR3 runs 14 residues. Germline values: CDR1 ENHRY, CDR2 SYGVKD. The chain employs TRBV10-3 and TRBJ1-6; 9 nucleotides align to TRBD1. The TCR comes from a woman aged 45-65 years with acute or convalescent COVID-19. Sequencing was done on a sample of peripheral blood. The chain's CDR3 is CAISESTGGSPLHF. DNA for the CDR3: TGTGCCATCAGTGAGTCGACAGGGGGGTCACCCCTCCACTTT.